What follows are 22 T cell receptor beta chains derived from one specimen sequenced in a study of T cell repertoires in cytomegalovirus infection. One entry per CDR3 protein results from TCRdb running MiXCR on the reads. This table holds approximately 1,000,000 distinct CDR3 sequences, less than 35% found once. These receptors have no known antigen. Sequencing was performed on cultured CD8+ T cells from PBMCs, taken from culture after CMV antigen stimulation. The receptors were gathered from a human donor in good health (CMV status not recorded). Some clones in this sample may be carry-over from other donors' samples.

This clonotype was counted many times. This rearrangement joins TRBV7-9 to TRBJ2-7, with D possibly called TRBD1 or TRBD2 (5 bases each). The ends were cut back, 2 bases at V and 6 bases at J, with 14 bases in the middle. CDR1 and CDR2 (germline): SEHNR, FQNEAQ (reference sequence). This CDR3 has 14 residues. The CDR3 here is CASSLIRDRGEQYV. The CDR3 coding sequence is TGTGCCAGCAGCTTAATCAGGGATCGGGGCGAGCAGTACGTC.

This clonotype occurred many times. The chain is built from TRBV6-1 and TRBJ1-1; 7 bases fit TRBD1. This CDR3 spans 12 amino acids. The V gene's germline CDR1 is MNHNS and CDR2 SASEGT. Trimming cost V 5 bases and J 7 bases; bases outside gene matches: 4. CDR3 sequence: CASSPHRGEAFF. The DNA for the CDR3 is TGTGCCAGCAGTCCCCACAGGGGTGAAGCTTTCTTT.

This clonotype was counted between two and nine times. The DNA of the CDR3 is TGTGCCAGCAGCTCGAGGGGACAGGGTTTTTGGAGCTACACCTTC. It encodes CASSSRGQGFWSYTF. The chain has TRBV7-9 and TRBJ1-2; 9 bases map to TRBD1. J lost 9 bases, V lost 4 bases, and 12 bases had no gene match. This CDR3 spans 15 amino acids. Per the germline V gene, CDR1 is SEHNR and CDR2 is FQNEAQ (reference sequence). Supplemented by reference TRBV7-9 and TRBJ1-2, the full variable domain reads DTGVSQNPRHKITKRGQNVTFRCDPISEHNRLYWYRQTLGQGPEFLTYFQNEAQLEKSRLLSDRFSAERPKGSFSTLEIQRTEQGDSAMYLCASSSRGQGFWSYTFGSGTRLTVV.

This clonotype showed up just a few times. V and J are TRBV28 and TRBJ1-3; weak D call: TRBD1 (5 bases). Between the trimmed V and J ends, which lost 4 bases and 0 bases, there was a span of 16 bases. Germline CDR1 reads MDHEN; CDR2 reads SYDVKM. The CDR3 sequence is 17 residues long. The CDR3 region has the DNA TGTGCCAGCAGTTCCTTTCGGGGGGAGAACTCTGGAAACACCATATATTTT. Protein product: CASSSFRGENSGNTIYF.

A word on this clonotype: The junction differs from germline at one of its ends, possibly a read error. The chain joins TRBV7-6 to TRBJ2-5, with TRBD2 matching 11 bases. Germline values: CDR1 SGHVS, CDR2 FNYEAQ. The CDR3 sequence is 15 residues long. The CDR3: CAGSLLAGEGETQYF. The DNA of the CDR3 is TGTGCCGGCAGCTTACTAGCGGGGGAGGGAGAGACCCAGTACTTC. Combining the CDR3 with reference TRBV7-6 and TRBJ2-5 gives the whole variable domain GAGVSQSPRYKVTKRGQDVALRCDPISGHVSLYWYRQALGQGPEFLTYFNYEAQQDKSGLPNDRFSAERPEGSISTLTIQRTEQRDSAMYRCAGSLLAGEGETQYFGPGTRLLVL.

The rearrangement joins TRBV7-9 to TRBJ2-1; 12 nucleotides align to TRBD2. The CDR3 has 19 residues. J gave up 0 bases and V 5 bases, and 11 bases lay outside the gene matches. Germline V gene sequence: CDR1 SEHNR, CDR2 FQNEAQ (reference sequence). The CDR3 loop is CASSPRTSGAVSSYNEQFF. The CDR3 nucleotides are TGTGCCAGCAGCCCAAGGACTAGCGGGGCAGTCTCCTCCTACAATGAGCAGTTCTTC.

This rearrangement joins TRBV14 to TRBJ2-7; D possibly corresponds to TRBD2 (6 bases). The germline V and J ends were trimmed by 2 bases and 3 bases, with 17 bases remaining between them. CDR1 and CDR2 from the germline V gene are SGHDN and FVKESK. The CDR3 contains 16 residues. Here the CDR3 reads CASSQSGRGDIYEQYV. Here the CDR3 DNA reads TGTGCCAGCAGCCAATCGGGGCGGGGTGATATCTACGAGCAGTACGTC.

The rearrangement uses TRBV5-1 and TRBJ1-2; tentative D call: TRBD1 (5 bases). The V gene lost 7 bases and the J gene lost 4 bases, with 20 bases spanning the gap. The CDR3 extends over 15 amino acids. The V gene's germline CDR1 is SGHRS and CDR2 YFSETQ. The CDR3 region is CASRGVGGLAYGYTF. DNA of the CDR3: TGCGCCAGCCGCGGGGTCGGGGGTCTGGCCTATGGCTACACCTTC.

Only one count was recorded for this clonotype. V and J are TRBV6-5 and TRBJ2-3, with 8 positions matching TRBD2. The junction had 13 bases not matched to a gene; V was cut back by 2 bases and J by 0 bases. This CDR3 has 19 residues. Germline assignment: CDR1 MNHEY and CDR2 SVGAGI. The CDR3 DNA reads as TGTGCCAGCAGTTACATTTTTAGCGGGGCGTATCCTAGCACAGATACGCAGTATTTT. Its protein product is CASSYIFSGAYPSTDTQYF.

The chain joins TRBV28 to TRBJ1-1; tentative D call: TRBD1 (5 bases). V was pared by 5 bases and J by 1 base, with 14 bases between. Germline V gene data show CDR1 as MDHEN and CDR2 as SYDVKM. This CDR3 is 15 amino acids long. DNA of the CDR3: TGTGCCAGCAGTCCTCGGGCGGGGGGGAACACTGAAGCTTTCTTT. Protein product: CASSPRAGGNTEAFF.

This clonotype has just a few counts. The rearrangement joins TRBV12-5 to TRBJ1-1; 10 nucleotides line up with TRBD1. The CDR3 loop spans 19 amino acids. The J segment lost 6 bases and the V segment lost 1 base, leaving 17 bases of the junction unmatched. Per the germline V gene, CDR1 is LGHNT and CDR2 is FRNRAP. CDR3 coding DNA: TGTGCTAGTGGTTTGGATTCCTTCCGGGACAGGGGTGCTCCCGCTGAAGCTTTCTTT. Translated, it gives CASGLDSFRDRGAPAEAFF.

This chain joins TRBV7-2 and TRBJ2-7; D unclear. CDR1 SGHTA and CDR2 FQGNSA come from the germline V gene. V dropped 1 base and J dropped 6 bases, with 13 bases sitting between them. The CDR3 extends over 14 amino acids. The CDR3 protein is CASSLGSPISEQYF. CDR3 coding DNA: TGTGCCAGCAGCTTAGGGTCCCCAATCAGCGAGCAGTACTTC. The entire variable domain, with the rest obtained from reference TRBV7-2 and TRBJ2-7, is as follows: GAGVSQSPSNKVTEKGKDVELRCDPISGHTALYWYRQSLGQGLEFLIYFQGNSAPDKSGLPSDRFSAERTGGSVSTLTIQRTQQEDSAVYLCASSLGSPISEQYFGPGTRLTVT.

Concerning this clonotype: The conserved final phenylalanine or tryptophan is absent from the CDR3, which likely points to a read error. No DNA is shown, since the ends of the CDR3 on it are uncertain; the CDR3 is the one TCRdb lists. J is TRBJ2-3 and V is TRBV19; the table's D call, TRBD1, has no DNA check behind it. CDR1 and CDR2 from the germline V gene are LNHDA and SQIVND (reference sequence). Counting both end residues, the CDR3 totals 10 amino acids. The CDR3 loop reads CASSRRGDRV.

This clonotype was seen only a few times. This sequence joins TRBV9 and TRBJ2-1, with TRBD2 matching over 8 bases. Unmatched junction bases numbered 4, after V lost 3 bases and J lost 8 bases. The CDR3 consists of 13 residues. CDR1 is SGDLS, CDR2 YYNGEE, per germline. The DNA for the CDR3 is TGTGCCAGCAGCGGGGGACTAGTCGATGAGCAGTTCTTC. It is translated as CASSGGLVDEQFF.

This clonotype occurred once. This rearrangement joins TRBV7-9 to TRBJ1-2; D is undetermined. Germline V gives CDR1 SEHNR, CDR2 FQNEAQ (reference sequence). CDR3 length equals 14 residues. The germline V and J ends were trimmed by 5 bases and 4 bases, with 14 bases remaining between them. The CDR3 spells CASSPLSSAYGYTF. The CDR3 region has the DNA TGTGCCAGCAGCCCCCTAAGCAGTGCCTATGGCTACACCTTC.

The J gene is TRBJ2-4, the V gene TRBV10-3; D might be TRBD1 (6 bases). This CDR3 is 17 amino acids long. From germline, CDR1 is ENHRY and CDR2 SYGVKD. Trimming stripped 0 bases from V and 7 bases from J, with 19 bases between. DNA of the CDR3: TGTGCCATCAGTGAGTCCTCCGACAGGATCCTTTCGAACATTCAGTACTTC. This gives the protein CAISESSDRILSNIQYF.

The genes are TRBV28 and TRBJ1-2, with D possibly TRBD1 on 6 matching bases. Trimming pared 3 bases from V and 8 bases from J, leaving 16 bases between. Germline lookup yields CDR1 MDHEN and CDR2 SYDVKM. This CDR3 spans 14 amino acids. The CDR3 DNA reads as TGTGCCAGCAGTTTTTTACAGGGCAATAAAGGCTACACCTTC. Residues: CASSFLQGNKGYTF.

The sample holds many counts of this clonotype. J is TRBJ2-7 and V is TRBV7-6; TRBD1 matches 10 bases. V lost 6 bases to trimming and J lost 6 bases; unmatched junction nucleotides: 2. Per the germline V gene, CDR1 is SGHVS and CDR2 is FNYEAQ. The CDR3 extends over 12 amino acids. CDR3 sequence: CASSDRGREQYF. The CDR3 DNA follows: TGTGCCAGCAGTGACAGGGGGCGCGAGCAGTACTTC.

As regards this clonotype: The germline gene is not matched at one end of the junction; a read error may be the cause. V gene TRBV19 combines with J gene TRBJ2-2; no firm D call. The CDR3 has 13 amino acids. The germline gives CDR1 LNHDA, CDR2 SQIVND (reference sequence). In DNA, the CDR3 is TGTGTCAGTAGGGAACTGAGCACCGGGGAGCTGTTTTTT. It specifies CVSRELSTGELFF.

This clonotype was seen repeatedly, ten times or more. V usage is TRBV7-2 and J usage is TRBJ1-6; possibly TRBD1 for D (6 bases). CDR1 SGHTA and CDR2 FQGNSA come from the germline V gene. V lost 2 bases and J lost 7, with 12 bases in between. CDR3 size: 15 residues. The CDR3 bases are TGTGCCAGCAGCTTATCGTACAGGGAGAATTCACCCCTCCACTTT. This gives the protein CASSLSYRENSPLHF.

This chain joins TRBV11-2 and TRBJ2-7, with D possibly being TRBD1 (5 bases). CDR3 size: 14 residues. The germline gives CDR1 SGHAT, CDR2 FQNNGV. V lost 3 bases, J lost 3 bases, and 12 bases lay in between. In DNA form, the CDR3 reads TGTGCCAGCAGCTTTTCACAGGTTTACTACGAGCAGTACTTC. This encodes CASSFSQVYYEQYF.

The genes are TRBV7-8 and TRBJ1-2; 7 bases map to TRBD1. Losses at the gene ends were 2 bases for V and 8 bases for J; bases not matched to a gene: 17. CDR1 is SGHVS, CDR2 FQNEAQ, per germline. This CDR3 has 17 amino acids. CDR3 DNA sequence: TGTGCCAGCAGCTTATACGAGGGGGCCGGGGTAGATCGGGGCTACACCTTC. Its translation: CASSLYEGAGVDRGYTF.